The 12 T cell receptor beta chains in this list originate from one sample, sequenced in a study of spatial heterogeneity in lung cancer. This sample's time point: sample taken at primary tumor resection. Unsorted tumor, nontumor lung tissue or cryopreserved PBMC supplied the whole RNA. One entry per CDR3 protein, called by TCRdb with MiXCR from the 5' RACE reads. The profile shows 82,000 or so distinct CDR3 sequences, about 12% of them singletons. The specimen was PBMCs, collected at surgery. These TCRs come from a male donor with early-stage non-small cell lung cancer.

The J gene is TRBJ2-5, the V gene TRBV5-1; 8 bases fit TRBD1. There are 15 residues in the CDR3. Unmatched junction bases numbered 8, after V lost 4 bases and J lost 3 bases. Germline CDR1 and CDR2: SGHRS and YFSETQ. DNA for the CDR3: TGCGCCAGCAGCGGACGACAGGGGCGAAAAGAGACCCAGTACTTC. Its translation: CASSGRQGRKETQYF. Filled out from reference TRBV5-1 and TRBJ2-5, the complete variable domain reads KAGVTQTPRYLIKTRGQQVTLSCSPISGHRSVSWYQQTPGQGLQFLFEYFSETQRNKGNFPGRFSGRQFSNSRSEMNVSTLELGDSALYLCASSGRQGRKETQYFGPGTRLLVL.

The gene calls are TRBV5-5 and TRBJ1-2; the D is unclear. This CDR3 spans 12 amino acids. The germline V gene has CDR1 SGHKS and CDR2 YYEKEE (reference sequence). The V end lost 4 bases, the J end lost 7 bases, and 11 bases lay between the germline ends. DNA of the CDR3: TGTGCCAGCAGCCATGCTGACGCTGGCTACACCTTC. Amino acids: CASSHADAGYTF.

This chain connects TRBV29-1 to TRBJ2-5, with 10 positions matching TRBD1. The CDR3 extends over 13 amino acids. Germline V CDR1 and CDR2: SQVTM, ANQGSEA. V dropped 4 bases and J dropped 5; count of bases not matched to a gene: 4. CDR3 DNA: TGCAGCGTTGGACAGGGGGCCGGCGAGACCCAGTACTTC. This encodes CSVGQGAGETQYF.

This clonotype showed up just a few times. The V and J genes are TRBV6-5 and TRBJ2-2; 7 bases fit TRBD2. The germline V gene encodes CDR1 MNHEY and CDR2 SVGAGI. The CDR3 totals 17 residues. V was clipped by 0 bases and J by 3 bases; unmatched bases: 7. This CDR3 is CASSYSFGAGDTGELFF. CDR3 nucleotides: TGTGCCAGCAGTTACTCTTTCGGGGCGGGAGACACCGGGGAGCTGTTTTTT.

This clonotype was detected only a few times. The V gene is TRBV29-1, the J gene TRBJ1-1, with D hard to call. Looked up from germline, CDR1 is SQVTM and CDR2 is ANQGSEA. The CDR3 is 11 amino acids. Trimming pared 6 bases from V and 0 bases from J, leaving 5 bases between. CDR3 DNA: TGCAGCGTCATCCTGAACACTGAAGCTTTCTTT. Translation: CSVILNTEAFF. Looking up the rest from reference TRBV29-1 and TRBJ1-1 gives the full variable domain: SAVISQKPSRDICQRGTSLTIQCQVDSQVTMMFWYRQQPGQSLTLIATANQGSEATYESGFVIDKFPISRPNLTFSTLTVSNMSPEDSSIYLCSVILNTEAFFGQGTRLTVV.

The chain is built from TRBV30 and TRBJ2-1; D remains unclear. Germline CDR1 is GTSNPN and CDR2 is SVGIG (reference sequence). V gave up 2 bases and J gave up 3 bases, with 5 bases separating them. CDR3 length: 12 amino acids. CDR3 coding DNA: TGTGCCTGGAGTTTGGACTACAATGAGCAGTTCTTC. As protein: CAWSLDYNEQFF.

The chain recombines TRBV24-1 with TRBJ1-4; no reliable D call. The germline CDR1 and CDR2 sequences are KGHDR and SFDVKD. The CDR3 totals 12 residues. V was cut by 4 bases and J by 8 bases, with 7 bases left in between. This CDR3 reads CATSDVGEKLFF. In nucleotides, the CDR3 is TGTGCCACCAGTGACGTAGGAGAAAAACTGTTTTTT.

The V call is TRBV30, the J call TRBJ1-3, with 7 bases identical to TRBD1. CDR1 is GTSNPN, CDR2 SVGIG, per germline (reference sequence). This CDR3 spans 13 amino acids. Unmatched junction bases numbered 6, after V lost 7 bases and J lost 3 bases. CDR3: CASDRRYGNTIYF. CDR3 in DNA: TGTGCCTCGGACAGGCGATATGGAAACACCATATATTTT.

The chain links TRBV14 to TRBJ1-2, with 7 nucleotides matching TRBD1. CDR3 length equals 14 residues. Germline V gene data show CDR1 as SGHDN and CDR2 as FVKESK. V shed 4 bases and J 4 bases; nucleotides not matched to a gene: 6. The CDR3, as DNA: TGTGCCAGCAGCCCGTCCAGGACAGGCTATGGCTACACCTTC. This sequence encodes CASSPSRTGYGYTF.

This clonotype was counted only a few times. V is TRBV5-1 and J is TRBJ2-2; D is tentatively TRBD1 or TRBD2 (5 bases each). Trimming removed 0 bases at V and 4 bases at J, with 13 bases between. Germline lookup yields CDR1 SGHRS and CDR2 YFSETQ. The CDR3 loop spans 16 amino acids. The CDR3: CASSLDGASGTGELFF. For the CDR3, the DNA is TGCGCCAGCAGCTTGGACGGGGCCTCGGGCACCGGGGAGCTGTTTTTT.

The gene calls are TRBV14 and TRBJ2-1; 8 nucleotides agree with TRBD2. V trimming: 4 bases; J trimming: 10 bases; junction bases outside the gene matches: 9. The CDR3 consists of 14 residues. Per the germline V gene, CDR1 is SGHDN and CDR2 is FVKESK. For the CDR3, the DNA is TGTGCCAGCAGCCCTAATAGATCGGGAGGGGAGCAGTTCTTC. Its protein is CASSPNRSGGEQFF.

This clonotype was recorded many times. The chain employs TRBV19 and TRBJ2-1; 7 bases fit TRBD1. This CDR3 has 15 residues. J gave up 5 bases and V 5 bases, and 9 bases lay outside the gene matches. Germline V gives CDR1 LNHDA, CDR2 SQIVND (reference sequence). CDR3 sequence (DNA): TGTGCCAGTAGTCATCCGGGACAGAGTAACAATGAGCAGTTCTTC. It encodes CASSHPGQSNNEQFF.